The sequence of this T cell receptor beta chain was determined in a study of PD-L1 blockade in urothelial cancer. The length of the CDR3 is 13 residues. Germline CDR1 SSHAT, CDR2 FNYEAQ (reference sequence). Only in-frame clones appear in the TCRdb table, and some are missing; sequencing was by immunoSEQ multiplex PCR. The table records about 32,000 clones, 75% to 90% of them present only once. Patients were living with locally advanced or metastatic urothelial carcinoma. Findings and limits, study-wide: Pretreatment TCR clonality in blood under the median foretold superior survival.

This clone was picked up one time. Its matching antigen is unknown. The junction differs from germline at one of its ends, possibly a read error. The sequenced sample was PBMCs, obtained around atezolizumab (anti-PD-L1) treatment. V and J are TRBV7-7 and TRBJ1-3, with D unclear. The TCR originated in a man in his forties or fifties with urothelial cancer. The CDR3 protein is CASSFDTGNTIYF. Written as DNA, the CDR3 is TGTGCTAGCAGCTTCGACACGGGAAACACCATATATTTT.